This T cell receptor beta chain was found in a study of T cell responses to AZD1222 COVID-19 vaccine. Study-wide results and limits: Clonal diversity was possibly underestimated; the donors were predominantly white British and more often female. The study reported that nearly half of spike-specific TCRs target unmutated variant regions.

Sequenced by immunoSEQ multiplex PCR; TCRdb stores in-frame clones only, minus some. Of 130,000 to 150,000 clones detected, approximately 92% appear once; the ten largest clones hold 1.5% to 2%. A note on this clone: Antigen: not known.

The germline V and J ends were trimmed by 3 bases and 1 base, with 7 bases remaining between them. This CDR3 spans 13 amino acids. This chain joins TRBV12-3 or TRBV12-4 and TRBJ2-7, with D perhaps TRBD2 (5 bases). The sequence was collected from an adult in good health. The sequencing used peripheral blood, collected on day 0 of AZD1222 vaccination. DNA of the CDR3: TGTGCCAGCAGTTTCCGGGGTTCCTACGAGCAGTACTTC. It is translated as CASSFRGSYEQYF.